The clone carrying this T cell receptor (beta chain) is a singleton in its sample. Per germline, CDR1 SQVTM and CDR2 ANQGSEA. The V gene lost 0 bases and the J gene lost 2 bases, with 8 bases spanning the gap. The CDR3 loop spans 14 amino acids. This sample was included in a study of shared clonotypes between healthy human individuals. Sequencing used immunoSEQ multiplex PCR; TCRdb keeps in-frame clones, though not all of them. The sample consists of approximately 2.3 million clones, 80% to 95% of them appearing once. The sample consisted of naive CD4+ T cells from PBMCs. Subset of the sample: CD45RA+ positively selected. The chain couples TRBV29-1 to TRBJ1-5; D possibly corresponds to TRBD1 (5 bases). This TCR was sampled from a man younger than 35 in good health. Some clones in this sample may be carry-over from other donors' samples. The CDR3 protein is CSVEEGGGNQPQHF. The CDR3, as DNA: TGCAGCGTTGAAGAGGGAGGGGGCAATCAGCCCCAGCATTTT. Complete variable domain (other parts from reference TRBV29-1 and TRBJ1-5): SAVISQKPSRDICQRGTSLTIQCQVDSQVTMMFWYRQQPGQSLTLIATANQGSEATYESGFVIDKFPISRPNLTFSTLTVSNMSPEDSSIYLCSVEEGGGNQPQHFGDGTRLSIL.